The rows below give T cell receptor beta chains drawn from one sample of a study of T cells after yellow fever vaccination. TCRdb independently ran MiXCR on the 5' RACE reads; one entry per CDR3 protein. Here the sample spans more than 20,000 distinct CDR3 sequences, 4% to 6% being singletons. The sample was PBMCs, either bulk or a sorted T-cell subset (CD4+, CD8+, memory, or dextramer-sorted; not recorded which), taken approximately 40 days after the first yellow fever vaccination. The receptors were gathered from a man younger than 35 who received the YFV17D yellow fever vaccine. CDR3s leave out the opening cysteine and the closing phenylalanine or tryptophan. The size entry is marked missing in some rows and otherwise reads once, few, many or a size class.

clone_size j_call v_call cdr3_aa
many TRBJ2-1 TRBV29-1 SVDTVQQF
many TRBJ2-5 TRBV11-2 ASRSNRHRETQY
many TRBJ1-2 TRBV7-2 ASSPGQTVNYGYT
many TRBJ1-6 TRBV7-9 ASSLNSESPLH
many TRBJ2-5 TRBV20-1 SARDSIGLADFTMETQY
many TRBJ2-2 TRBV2 ASSEWGPNTGELF
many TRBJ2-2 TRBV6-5 ASSSEGVEFTGELF
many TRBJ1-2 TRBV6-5 ASSYSPQGTYGYT
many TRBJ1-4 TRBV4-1 ASLNPGSGNEKLF
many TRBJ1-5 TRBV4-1 ASSQGARRQPQH
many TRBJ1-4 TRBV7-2 ASSLSWINEKLF
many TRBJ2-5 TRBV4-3 ASSLKGGVETQY
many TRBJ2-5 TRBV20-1 SARDLAQETQY
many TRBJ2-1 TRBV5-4 ASSGDNHNEQF
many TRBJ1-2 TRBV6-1 ASTEDVDYGYT
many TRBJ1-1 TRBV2 ASSEGEGNTEAF
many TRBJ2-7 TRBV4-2 ASSQVAGNYEQY
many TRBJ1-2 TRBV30 ARNKGQDYGYT
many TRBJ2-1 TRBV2 ASRRGGDEQF
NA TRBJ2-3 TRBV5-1 ASYLRDLGPDTQY
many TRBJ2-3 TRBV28 ASSLGQGTDTQY
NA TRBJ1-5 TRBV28 ASSLLQGPGNQPQH
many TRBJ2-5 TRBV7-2 ASSPRLAGVRTQY
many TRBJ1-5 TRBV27 ASSFRDRAHQPQH
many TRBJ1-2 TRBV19 ASSITVNYGYT
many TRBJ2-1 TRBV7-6 ASSLDSQSYNEQF
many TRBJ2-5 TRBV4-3 ASSQGVAGGGETQY
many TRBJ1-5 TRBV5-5 ASSSGLAREGNQPQH
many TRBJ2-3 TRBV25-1 ASSDTRRGRTDTQY
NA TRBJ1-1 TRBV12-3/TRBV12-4 ASSLGALNTEAF
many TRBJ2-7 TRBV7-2 ASRGRAPYEQY
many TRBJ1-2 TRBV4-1 ASSQPTGSYGYT
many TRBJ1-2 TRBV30 AWTPLPSKYYGYT
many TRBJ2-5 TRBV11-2 ASSHEETQY
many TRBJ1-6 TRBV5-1 ASSSGTGGDSPLH
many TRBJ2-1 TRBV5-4 ASSWGQVYNEQF
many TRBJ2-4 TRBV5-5 ASSPRVLLAKNIQY
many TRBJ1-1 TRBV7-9 ASSSGYRDTEAF
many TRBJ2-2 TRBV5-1 ASSLTGGAGTGELF
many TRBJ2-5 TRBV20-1 SAREVRGQETQY
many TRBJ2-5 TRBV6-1 ASRDHIWETQY
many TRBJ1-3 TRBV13 ASSLGQGLEYSGNTIY
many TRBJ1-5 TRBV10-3 AISDGGGQPQH
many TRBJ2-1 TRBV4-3 ASSQDWGGGGDEQF
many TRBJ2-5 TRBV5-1 ASSVGQGLSETQY
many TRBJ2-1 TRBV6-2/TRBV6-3 ASSYSPYNEQF